This TCR beta chain was sequenced in a study of vaccination and CD4 T cells after COVID-19. About the research overall: Four females and six males made up the convalescents, two of whom were Hispanic.

V shed 3 bases and J 7 bases; nucleotides not matched to a gene: 7. The CDR3 spans 14 residues. The treatment: roughly 11-day PBMC culture with coronavirus spike peptide pools or control peptides (ViraFEST assay). Expanded clonotypes were found by TCR sequencing after peptide-pool stimulation (ViraFEST). The Oncomine TCR Beta short-read assay generated sequence data from the DNA of cultured CD4+ T cells. In TCRdb, the PCR reads were re-called with MiXCR into one record per CDR3 protein. The table lists about 20,000 distinct CDR3 sequences, 55% of them singletons. Concerning this clonotype itself: Its target is not known.

This chain joins TRBV12-3 or TRBV12-4 and TRBJ2-7; 9 bases fit TRBD2. This TCR was sampled from a human donor who had recovered from COVID-19. Sequenced input: CD4+ T cells from blood, cultured in vitro. The CDR3 sequence: CASSFAGGLGEQYF. The CDR3 region has the DNA TGTGCCAGCAGTTTTGCGGGAGGGCTGGGGGAGCAGTACTTC.